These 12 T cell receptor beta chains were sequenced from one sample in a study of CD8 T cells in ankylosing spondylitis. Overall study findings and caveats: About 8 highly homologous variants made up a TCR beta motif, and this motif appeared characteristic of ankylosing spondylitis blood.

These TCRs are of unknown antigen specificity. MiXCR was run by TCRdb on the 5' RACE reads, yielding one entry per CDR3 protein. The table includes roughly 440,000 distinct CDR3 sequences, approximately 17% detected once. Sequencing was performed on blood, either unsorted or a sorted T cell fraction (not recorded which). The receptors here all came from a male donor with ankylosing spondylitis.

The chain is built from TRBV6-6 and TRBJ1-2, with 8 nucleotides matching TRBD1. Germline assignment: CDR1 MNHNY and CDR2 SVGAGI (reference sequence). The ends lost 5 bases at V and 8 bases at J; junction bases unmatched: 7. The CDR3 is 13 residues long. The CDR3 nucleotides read TGTGCCAGCAGTCCGACAGGGGAGAGAGGCTACACCTTC. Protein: CASSPTGERGYTF.

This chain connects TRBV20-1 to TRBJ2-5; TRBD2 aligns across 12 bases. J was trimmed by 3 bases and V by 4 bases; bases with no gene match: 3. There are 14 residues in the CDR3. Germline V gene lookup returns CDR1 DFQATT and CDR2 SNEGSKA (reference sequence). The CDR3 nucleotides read TGCAGTGCTACTAGCGGGAGGGCCGAAGAGACCCAGTACTTC. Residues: CSATSGRAEETQYF.

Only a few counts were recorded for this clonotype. CDR3 residues: CASIKGTSGTYEQYF. The DNA of the CDR3 is TGTGCCAGCATCAAAGGGACTAGCGGAACCTACGAGCAGTACTTC. This chain uses TRBV28 with TRBJ2-7; 11 positions agree with TRBD2. The ends lost 7 bases at V and 2 bases at J; junction bases unmatched: 7. Germline assignment: CDR1 MDHEN and CDR2 SYDVKM. The CDR3 sequence is 15 residues long.

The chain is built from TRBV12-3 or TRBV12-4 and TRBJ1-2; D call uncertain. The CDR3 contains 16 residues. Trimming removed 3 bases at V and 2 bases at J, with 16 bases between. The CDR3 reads CASSLGPQLGNYGYTF. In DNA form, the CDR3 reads TGTGCCAGCAGTTTGGGCCCCCAATTGGGGAACTATGGCTACACCTTC.

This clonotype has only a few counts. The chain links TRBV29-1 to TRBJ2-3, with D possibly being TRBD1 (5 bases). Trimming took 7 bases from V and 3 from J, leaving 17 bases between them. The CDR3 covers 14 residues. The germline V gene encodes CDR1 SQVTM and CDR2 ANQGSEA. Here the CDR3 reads CSGWSGHKTDTQYF. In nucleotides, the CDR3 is TGCAGCGGGTGGTCTGGACATAAAACAGATACGCAGTATTTT.

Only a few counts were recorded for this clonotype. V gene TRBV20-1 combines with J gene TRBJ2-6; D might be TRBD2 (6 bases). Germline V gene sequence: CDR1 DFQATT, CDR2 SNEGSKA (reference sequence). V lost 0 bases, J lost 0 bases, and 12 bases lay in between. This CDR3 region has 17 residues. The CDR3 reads CSAREGGRSSGANVLTF. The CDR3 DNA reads TGCAGTGCTAGAGAGGGGGGAAGAAGCTCTGGGGCCAACGTCCTGACTTTC.

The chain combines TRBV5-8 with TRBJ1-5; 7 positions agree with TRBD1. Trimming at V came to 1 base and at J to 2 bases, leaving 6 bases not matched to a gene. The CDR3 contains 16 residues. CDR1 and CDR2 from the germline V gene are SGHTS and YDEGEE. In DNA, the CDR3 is TGTGCCAGCAGCTTGATGGGTCAGGGGGGCAATCAGCCCCAGCATTTT. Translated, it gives CASSLMGQGGNQPQHF. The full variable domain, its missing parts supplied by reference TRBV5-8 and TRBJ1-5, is EAGVTQSPTHLIKTRGQQATLRCSPISGHTSVYWYQQALGLGLQFLLWYDEGEERNRGNFPPRFSGRQFPNYSSELNVNALELEDSALYLCASSLMGQGGNQPQHFGDGTRLSIL.

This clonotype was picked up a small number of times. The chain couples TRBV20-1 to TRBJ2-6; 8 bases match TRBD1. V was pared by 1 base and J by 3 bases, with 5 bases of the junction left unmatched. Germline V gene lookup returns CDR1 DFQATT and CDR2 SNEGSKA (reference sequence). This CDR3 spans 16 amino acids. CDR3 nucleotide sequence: TGCAGTGCTAGAGGGACAGGGAAACGTGGGGCCAACGTCCTGACTTTC. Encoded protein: CSARGTGKRGANVLTF.

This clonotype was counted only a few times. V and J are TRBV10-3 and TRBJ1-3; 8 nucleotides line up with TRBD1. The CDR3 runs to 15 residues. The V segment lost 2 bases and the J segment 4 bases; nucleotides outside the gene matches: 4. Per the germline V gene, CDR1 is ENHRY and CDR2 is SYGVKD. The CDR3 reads CAISEPGGGGNTIYF. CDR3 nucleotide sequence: TGTGCCATCAGTGAGCCAGGGGGCGGAGGAAACACCATATATTTT.

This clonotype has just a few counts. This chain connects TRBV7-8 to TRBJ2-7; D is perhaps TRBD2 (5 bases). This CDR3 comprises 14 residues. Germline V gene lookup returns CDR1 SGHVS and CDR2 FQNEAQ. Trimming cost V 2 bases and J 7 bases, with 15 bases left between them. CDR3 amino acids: CASSLNRGAMEQYF. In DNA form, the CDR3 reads TGTGCCAGCAGCTTAAATCGGGGTGCCATGGAGCAGTACTTC. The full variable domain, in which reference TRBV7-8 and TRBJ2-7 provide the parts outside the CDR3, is GAGVSQSPRYKVAKRGQDVALRCDPISGHVSLFWYQQALGQGPEFLTYFQNEAQLDKSGLPSDRFFAERPEGSVSTLKIQRTQQEDSAVYLCASSLNRGAMEQYFGPGTRLTVT.

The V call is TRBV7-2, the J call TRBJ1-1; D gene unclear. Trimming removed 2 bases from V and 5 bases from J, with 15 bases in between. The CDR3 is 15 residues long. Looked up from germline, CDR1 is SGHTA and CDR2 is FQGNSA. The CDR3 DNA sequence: TGTGCCAGCAGCTTAAGCGGAGGGCAAAGAACTGAAGCTTTCTTT. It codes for CASSLSGGQRTEAFF.

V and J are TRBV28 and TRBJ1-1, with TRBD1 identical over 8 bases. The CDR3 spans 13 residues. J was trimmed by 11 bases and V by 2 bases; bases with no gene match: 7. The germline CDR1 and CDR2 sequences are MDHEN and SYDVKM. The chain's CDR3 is CASSLSGQGVAFF. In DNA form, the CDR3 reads TGTGCCAGCAGTTTAAGTGGACAGGGCGTTGCTTTCTTT.